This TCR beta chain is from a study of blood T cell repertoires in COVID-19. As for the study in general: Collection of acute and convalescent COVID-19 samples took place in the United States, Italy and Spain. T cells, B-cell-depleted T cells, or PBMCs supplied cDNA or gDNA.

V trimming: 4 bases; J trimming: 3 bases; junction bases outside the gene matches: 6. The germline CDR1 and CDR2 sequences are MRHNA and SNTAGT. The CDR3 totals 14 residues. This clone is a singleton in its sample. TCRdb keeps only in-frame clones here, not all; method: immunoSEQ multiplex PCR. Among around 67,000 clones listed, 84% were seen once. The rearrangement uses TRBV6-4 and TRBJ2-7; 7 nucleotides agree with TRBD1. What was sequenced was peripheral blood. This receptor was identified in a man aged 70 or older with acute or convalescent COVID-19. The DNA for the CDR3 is TGTGCCAGCAGTGCGCCGGGACAGAGCTACGAGCAGTACTTC. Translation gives CASSAPGQSYEQYF.